These T cell receptor beta chains were read from a single sample in a study of blood T cell repertoires in COVID-19. Data came from immunoSEQ multiplex PCR; TCRdb stores just in-frame clones and leaves some out. The sample consists of 390,000 or so clones, 80% to 85% of them appearing once. Sequencing was performed on PBMCs or T cells enriched from blood (not recorded which). The receptors were sampled from a woman between 45 and 65 years old who had recovered from COVID-19. Each CDR3 is given with its conserved first and last residue. The order of the fields is V gene, J gene, CDR3 protein.

v_gene: TRBV5-5; j_gene: TRBJ1-2; CDR3aa: CASTSGRRADGYTF
v_gene: TRBV5-4; j_gene: TRBJ1-2; CDR3aa: CASSLNQGLNYGYTF
v_gene: TRBV3-1/TRBV3-2; j_gene: TRBJ1-4; CDR3aa: CASSQDGSWSPKLFF
v_gene: TRBV6-6; j_gene: TRBJ2-6; CDR3aa: CASSYLPGGAGANVLTF
v_gene: TRBV7-9; j_gene: TRBJ1-6; CDR3aa: CASSLESSYNSPLHF
v_gene: TRBV11-3; j_gene: TRBJ2-5; CDR3aa: CASSLDISSGRETQYF
v_gene: TRBV9; j_gene: TRBJ2-1; CDR3aa: CASGMRGARNEQFF
v_gene: TRBV5-5; j_gene: TRBJ1-1; CDR3aa: CASSGLLPYTEAFF
v_gene: TRBV27; j_gene: TRBJ1-6; CDR3aa: CASSTQGPNSPLHF
v_gene: TRBV29-1; j_gene: TRBJ2-3; CDR3aa: CSVTFSGGRGDTQYF
v_gene: TRBV3-1/TRBV3-2; j_gene: TRBJ1-1; CDR3aa: CASSPPLRGSNTEAFF
v_gene: TRBV5-6; j_gene: TRBJ2-5; CDR3aa: CASSLWGLAGIKMETQYF
v_gene: TRBV5-5; j_gene: TRBJ1-1; CDR3aa: CASSFREGAEAFF
v_gene: TRBV3-1/TRBV3-2; j_gene: TRBJ1-3; CDR3aa: CASTQDRVGGNTIYF
v_gene: TRBV29-1; j_gene: TRBJ1-2; CDR3aa: CSVNTGGYTF
v_gene: TRBV3-1/TRBV3-2; j_gene: TRBJ2-6; CDR3aa: CASSQSWQGNTGANVLTF
v_gene: TRBV7-2; j_gene: TRBJ2-1; CDR3aa: CASSLSSGGAGNEQFF
v_gene: TRBV6-6; j_gene: TRBJ1-5; CDR3aa: CASKFTGDSNQPQHF
v_gene: TRBV5-6; j_gene: TRBJ1-4; CDR3aa: CASSRQGPGEKLFF
v_gene: TRBV5-4; j_gene: TRBJ2-1; CDR3aa: CASRLAGPMNEQFF
v_gene: TRBV3-1/TRBV3-2; j_gene: TRBJ1-2; CDR3aa: CASSLQGGTFYGYTF
v_gene: TRBV9; j_gene: TRBJ1-4; CDR3aa: CASSPRTGANEKLFF
v_gene: TRBV11-2; j_gene: TRBJ2-3; CDR3aa: CASSSTDTQYF
v_gene: TRBV7-2; j_gene: TRBJ2-7; CDR3aa: CASSLGSGGALAYF
v_gene: TRBV20-1; j_gene: TRBJ1-2; CDR3aa: CEGAQRSGYTF
v_gene: TRBV29-1; j_gene: TRBJ1-2; CDR3aa: CSVSTGRYGYTF
v_gene: TRBV5-3; j_gene: TRBJ1-2; CDR3aa: CARSLHPIGRETSYTF
v_gene: TRBV5-4; j_gene: TRBJ2-3; CDR3aa: CASSLTSGPLGTVTQYF
v_gene: TRBV5-1; j_gene: TRBJ2-2; CDR3aa: CASSLGSPGTGELFF
v_gene: TRBV19; j_gene: TRBJ1-2; CDR3aa: CASNQGRADGYTF
v_gene: TRBV14; j_gene: TRBJ1-1; CDR3aa: CASSLLTDTEAFF
v_gene: TRBV7-9; j_gene: TRBJ1-1; CDR3aa: CASSLNTVNTEAFF
v_gene: TRBV3-1/TRBV3-2; j_gene: TRBJ2-1; CDR3aa: CASSHALSHRVGEQFF
v_gene: TRBV7-3; j_gene: TRBJ2-6; CDR3aa: CASSRSTSGANVLTF
v_gene: TRBV9; j_gene: TRBJ2-2; CDR3aa: CASSRVQGGELFF
v_gene: TRBV5-4; j_gene: TRBJ1-2; CDR3aa: CASSPRGNYGYTF
v_gene: TRBV2; j_gene: TRBJ1-2; CDR3aa: CASNLLGGTALINYGYTF
v_gene: TRBV6-2/TRBV6-3; j_gene: TRBJ1-2; CDR3aa: CASSPGQTNYGYTF
v_gene: TRBV7-8; j_gene: TRBJ1-4; CDR3aa: CASSLETGRKGKLFF
v_gene: TRBV7-9; j_gene: TRBJ1-4; CDR3aa: CASRLSTDPTEKLFF
v_gene: TRBV10-3; j_gene: TRBJ2-7; CDR3aa: CAISATVLTYEQYF
v_gene: TRBV12-3/TRBV12-4; j_gene: TRBJ1-1; CDR3aa: CASHRWGAEAFF
v_gene: TRBV6-5; j_gene: TRBJ1-5; CDR3aa: CASSMSTQPQHF
v_gene: TRBV5-4; j_gene: TRBJ1-2; CDR3aa: CASNRGGANYGYTF
v_gene: TRBV6-5; j_gene: TRBJ1-5; CDR3aa: CASSYDFQGGSPQHF
v_gene: TRBV19; j_gene: TRBJ2-1; CDR3aa: CASSLSGSSYNEQFF
v_gene: TRBV6-5; j_gene: TRBJ1-1; CDR3aa: CASRSGNWATEAFF
v_gene: TRBV3-1/TRBV3-2; j_gene: TRBJ1-6; CDR3aa: CASSQQGDSPLHF
v_gene: TRBV6-5; j_gene: TRBJ2-1; CDR3aa: CASSPGTSGRNEQFF
v_gene: TRBV6-5; j_gene: TRBJ2-5; CDR3aa: CASRRTVQETQYF
v_gene: TRBV5-6; j_gene: TRBJ1-2; CDR3aa: CASRPGQVPNYGYTF
v_gene: TRBV3-1/TRBV3-2; j_gene: TRBJ2-7; CDR3aa: CASSLLTSDHEQYF
v_gene: TRBV30; j_gene: TRBJ1-2; CDR3aa: CAWSARGTVALGGYTF
v_gene: TRBV10-1; j_gene: TRBJ1-3; CDR3aa: CASTQGPGNTIYF
v_gene: TRBV7-2; j_gene: TRBJ2-1; CDR3aa: CASSFSLAGVGHNEQFF